The 18 T cell receptor beta chains given below trace back to one sample, sequenced in a study of blood T cell repertoires in COVID-19 (dated by TCRdb to the early 2020s). The library was obtained by the immunoSEQ multiplex PCR assay. The clones in this table, taken by TCRdb from immuneACCESS, are in-frame only. Not every clone is retained; where verified, under half of the shortfall comes from an unresolved V gene, and the cause of the rest is unknown. The table for this sample lists 6,500 to 9,000 clones; roughly 88% of them were counted only once. The ten largest clones represent 15% to 20% of the sample. The sequencing sample was made of peripheral blood. These receptors all come from an older woman with active COVID-19.

The gene calls are TRBV9 and TRBJ2-1, with 7 positions matching TRBD2. In germline, CDR1 is SGDLS, CDR2 YYNGEE. This CDR3 has 15 residues. The junction had 8 bases not matched to a gene; V was cut back by 2 bases and J by 6 bases. The CDR3 spells CASSVGLAALNEQFF. The CDR3 DNA follows: TGTGCCAGCAGCGTCGGGCTAGCGGCTCTCAATGAGCAGTTCTTC. The full variable domain, in which reference TRBV9 and TRBJ2-1 provide the parts outside the CDR3, is DSGVTQTPKHLITATGQRVTLRCSPRSGDLSVYWYQQSLDQGLQFLIQYYNGEERAKGNILERFSAQQFPDLHSELNLSSLELGDSALYFCASSVGLAALNEQFFGPGTRLTVL.

CDR3 in amino acids: CASSEVQPGTQYF. CDR3 bases: TGCGCCAGCAGTGAAGTCCAACCGGGTACGCAGTATTTT. The gene calls are TRBV10-1 and TRBJ2-3; D unresolved. Deletions cut 3 bases from V and 8 bases from J, with 12 bases between. Germline-derived CDR1 and CDR2 are WNHNN and SYGVQD (reference sequence). The CDR3 consists of 13 residues.

The chain carries TRBV3-1 (or the pseudogene TRBV3-2) and TRBJ2-5, with 8 nucleotides matching TRBD2. This CDR3 comprises 14 residues. The germline V gene has CDR1 LGHDT and CDR2 YNNKEL (reference sequence). J was trimmed by 3 bases and V by 6 bases; bases with no gene match: 6. CDR3 sequence reads: CASRDFGGEETQYF. The CDR3 nucleotides are TGTGCCAGCAGAGACTTCGGGGGGGAAGAGACCCAGTACTTC.

The chain couples TRBV9 to TRBJ2-2; 8 bases line up with TRBD2. Germline CDR1 SGDLS, CDR2 YYNGEE. After removal of 3 bases from V and 6 bases from J, the junction contained 10 bases not matched to a gene. This CDR3 is built from 16 residues. The CDR3 protein is CASSAAGGRAAGELFF. The DNA for the CDR3 is TGTGCCAGCAGCGCCGCGGGGGGCCGTGCGGCCGGGGAGCTGTTTTTT.

This sequence joins TRBV10-3 and TRBJ2-7; TRBD1 aligns across 9 bases. The CDR3 runs to 15 residues. V gave up 6 bases and J gave up 5 bases; unmatched junction bases: 11. Per the germline V gene, CDR1 is ENHRY and CDR2 is SYGVKD. CDR3 in amino acids: CAISPATGGQNEQYF. In DNA, the CDR3 is TGTGCCATCAGCCCGGCTACAGGGGGCCAAAACGAGCAGTACTTC.

The rearrangement joins TRBV19 to TRBJ2-1; 10 bases agree with TRBD2. V lost 7 bases to trimming and J lost 6 bases; unmatched junction nucleotides: 6. The CDR3 runs 14 residues. Germline CDR1 reads LNHDA; CDR2 reads SQIVND (reference sequence). CDR3 residues: CASTPAGGINEQFF. The CDR3 DNA reads as TGTGCCAGTACCCCAGCGGGGGGGATCAATGAGCAGTTCTTC.

Only one count was recorded for this clone. Germline is not matched at one junction end, which may reflect a read error. The chain recombines TRBV3-1 (or the pseudogene TRBV3-2) with TRBJ2-3; a weak D match, TRBD2 (6 bases). The CDR3 is 16 amino acids. CDR1 and CDR2 from the germline V gene are LGHDT and YNNKEL (reference sequence). CDR3 region: CAGSQDPPGGTDTQYF. CDR3 coding DNA: TGTGCCGGCAGCCAAGATCCTCCGGGGGGCACAGATACGCAGTATTTT.

This sequence joins TRBV28 and TRBJ2-7, with 7 bases matching TRBD1. Germline CDR1 reads MDHEN; CDR2 reads SYDVKM. This CDR3 contains 14 residues. The trim removed 0 bases at V and 4 bases at J, leaving 3 bases unmatched. As DNA, the CDR3 is TGTGCCAGCAGTTTATGGGACAGGTCTTACGAGCAGTACTTC. Its protein is CASSLWDRSYEQYF.

The table lists this clone with a few counts. V gene TRBV10-1 combines with J gene TRBJ2-5, with D hard to call. The CDR3 has 12 residues. CDR1 is WNHNN and CDR2 is SYGVQD in the germline V gene (reference sequence). Trimming cost V 0 bases and J 7 bases, with 6 bases left between them. The CDR3 DNA follows: TGCGCCAGCAGTGAGTCGAATAGGACCCAGTACTTC. It yields the protein CASSESNRTQYF.

The rearrangement uses TRBV2 and TRBJ1-1, with D uncertain. Germline CDR1 and CDR2: SNHLY and FYNNEI. The CDR3 loop spans 14 amino acids. V lost 3 bases and J lost 4, with 12 bases in between. Here the CDR3 DNA reads TGTGCCAGCAGTGATCCGGGATGGGCCACTGAAGCTTTCTTT. Residues: CASSDPGWATEAFF.

The CDR3 bases are TGTGCCTGGACTGAAAAAGGGGCCGGCAATCAGCCCCAGCATTTT. Protein sequence: CAWTEKGAGNQPQHF. This chain uses TRBV30 with TRBJ1-5; TRBD1 is a possible D gene (5 bases). The length of the CDR3 is 15 residues. V shed 4 bases and J shed 2 bases, with 15 bases lying between them. Germline CDR1 and CDR2: GTSNPN and SVGIG (reference sequence).

The chain joins TRBV18 to TRBJ2-1; TRBD2 agrees at 13 bases. This CDR3 contains 16 residues. Trimming took 6 bases from V and 1 from J; bases not matched to a gene: 3. Germline V CDR1 and CDR2: KGHSH, LQKENI. DNA of the CDR3: TGTGCCAGCTCGGGGACTAGCGGGGCATCCTACAATGAGCAGTTCTTC. Its translation is CASSGTSGASYNEQFF.

The J gene is TRBJ1-1, the V gene TRBV9; D unclear. The CDR3 runs 12 residues. Germline CDR1 and CDR2: SGDLS and YYNGEE. V lost 3 bases and J 1 base, leaving 4 bases between the germline ends. The CDR3 here is CASSAGNTEAFF. For the CDR3, the DNA is TGTGCCAGCAGCGCGGGGAACACTGAAGCTTTCTTT.

The V and J genes are TRBV4-3 and TRBJ1-1; TRBD1 aligns across 7 bases. V gave up 0 bases and J gave up 7 bases; unmatched junction bases: 2. Looked up from germline, CDR1 is LGHNA and CDR2 is YSLEER. CDR3 length equals 13 residues. The CDR3 reads CASSQDRQGEAFF. The DNA of the CDR3 is TGCGCCAGCAGCCAAGATAGACAGGGTGAAGCTTTCTTT.

The rearrangement joins TRBV7-9 to TRBJ1-1; perhaps TRBD1 as D (6 bases). This CDR3 comprises 15 residues. With 5 bases removed from V and 6 bases from J, the gap between germline ends came to 19 bases. From germline, CDR1 is SEHNR and CDR2 FQNEAQ (reference sequence). This CDR3 reads CASSVTGGAGSEAFF. The CDR3 coding sequence is TGTGCCAGCAGCGTAACTGGGGGGGCAGGGTCTGAAGCTTTCTTT.

This chain connects TRBV28 to TRBJ1-6; 7 nucleotides agree with TRBD1. Germline lookup yields CDR1 MDHEN and CDR2 SYDVKM. V trimming: 7 bases; J trimming: 7 bases; junction bases outside the gene matches: 7. This CDR3 is built from 14 residues. In DNA, the CDR3 is TGTGCCAGCACCAAGGGGGACAGAAATTCACCCCTCCACTTT. Protein: CASTKGDRNSPLHF.

V and J are TRBV28 and TRBJ2-7, with TRBD1 matching over 7 bases. Per germline, CDR1 MDHEN and CDR2 SYDVKM. CDR3 length: 12 amino acids. J gave up 4 bases and V 10 bases, and 7 bases lay outside the gene matches. The DNA of the CDR3 is TGTGCCACCAGACAGGGTAGGTACGAGCAGTACTTC. Translating gives CATRQGRYEQYF. The variable domain in full, completed from reference TRBV28 and TRBJ2-7, reads DVKVTQSSRYLVKRTGEKVFLECVQDMDHENMFWYRQDPGLGLRLIYFSYDVKMKEKGDIPEGYSVSREKKERFSLILESASTNQTSMYLCATRQGRYEQYFGPGTRLTVT.

The chain couples TRBV13 to TRBJ1-2; tentatively, D is TRBD1 (5 bases). Trimming took 5 bases from V and 3 from J, leaving 13 bases between them. Per germline, CDR1 PRHDT and CDR2 FYEKMQ (reference sequence). This CDR3 is 14 amino acids long. CDR3 loop: CASSLKPGDYGYTF. The CDR3 nucleotides are TGTGCCAGCAGCCTAAAGCCGGGGGACTATGGCTACACCTTC.